Following are 28 T cell receptor beta chains from one sample sequenced in a study of shared clonotypes between healthy human individuals. Some clones are missing from TCRdb's copy, which holds only in-frame ones; the method was immunoSEQ multiplex PCR. The sample holds just over 2,000,000 clones; less than 95% are singletons and the top ten take roughly 1%. Terminally differentiated effector memory CD45RA+ cells were excluded from the naive CD8 cells, which were CD45RO-negative and positively selected for CCR7. The source material was naive CD8+ T cells sorted from blood. These receptors came from a man between 18 and 29 years old in good health.

The chain joins TRBV30 to TRBJ2-6; D gene unclear. The V and J ends lost 0 bases and 4 bases respectively, with 7 bases between them. The germline CDR1 and CDR2 sequences are GTSNPN and SVGIG (reference sequence). CDR3 length: 14 amino acids. The CDR3 DNA reads TGTGCCTGGAGTGTGGGTCTGGGGGCCAACGTCCTGACTTTC. Translating gives CAWSVGLGANVLTF.

This chain connects TRBV27 to TRBJ2-2; possible D gene TRBD2, 5 bases. Germline V gene lookup returns CDR1 MNHEY and CDR2 SMNVEV (reference sequence). Trimming pared 3 bases from V and 7 bases from J, leaving 9 bases between. The CDR3 runs to 13 residues. The CDR3 loop is CASSFLGGGELFF. The CDR3, as DNA: TGTGCCAGCAGTTTTTTAGGAGGCGGGGAGCTGTTTTTT.

The chain joins TRBV13 to TRBJ1-2; possible D gene TRBD1, 6 bases. This CDR3 has 13 amino acids. Trimming cost V 7 bases and J 5 bases, with 14 bases left between them. Per the germline V gene, CDR1 is PRHDT and CDR2 is FYEKMQ (reference sequence). The CDR3 coding sequence is TGTGCCAGCACCTACAGGGATGGATATGGCTACACCTTC. It specifies CASTYRDGYGYTF. Full variable domain (remainder filled in from reference TRBV13 and TRBJ1-2): AAGVIQSPRHLIKEKRETATLKCYPIPRHDTVYWYQQGPGQDPQFLISFYEKMQSDKGSIPDRFSAQQFSDYHSELNMSSLELGDSALYFCASTYRDGYGYTFGSGTRLTVV.

The rearrangement links TRBV27 to TRBJ2-2, with TRBD2 matching over 10 bases. The V and J ends lost 1 base and 6 bases, in that order; junction bases with no gene match: 11. Germline V gene data show CDR1 as MNHEY and CDR2 as SMNVEV (reference sequence). This CDR3 region has 18 residues. The CDR3 here is CASSLFPSGGKFAGELFF. CDR3 bases: TGTGCCAGCAGTTTATTCCCTAGCGGGGGAAAGTTCGCCGGGGAGCTGTTTTTT.

The count of this clone is one. The V call is TRBV2, the J call TRBJ2-7; 7 nucleotides line up with TRBD1. The CDR3 has 13 amino acids. CDR1 and CDR2 from the germline V gene are SNHLY and FYNNEI. After removal of 5 bases from V and 4 bases from J, the junction contained 5 bases not matched to a gene. CDR3 region: CASSPDRSYEQYF. CDR3 bases: TGTGCCAGCAGTCCGGACAGGAGTTACGAGCAGTACTTC.

Of note for this clone: The sample holds other DNA sequences that translate to the same CDR3. The rearrangement joins TRBV4-3 to TRBJ2-1; 9 positions match TRBD2. J gave up 4 bases and V 4 bases, and 5 bases lay outside the gene matches. The CDR3 contains 15 residues. Germline CDR1 LGHNA, CDR2 YSLEER. The CDR3 region is CASSPGLAGYNEQFF. CDR3 DNA: TGCGCCAGCAGCCCGGGACTAGCCGGGTACAATGAGCAGTTCTTC.

This clone was observed once. The chain couples TRBV4-2 to TRBJ2-5; 8 bases are a match to TRBD1. This CDR3 spans 17 amino acids. V lost 0 bases and J lost 5; bases outside the gene matches: 11. The germline CDR1 and CDR2 sequences are LGHNA and YNFKEQ. The CDR3 DNA reads as TGTGCCAGCAGCCAAGAGCTTTACCTCGACAGGGGCGAGACCCAGTACTTC. It specifies CASSQELYLDRGETQYF.

This clone showed up just once. At one boundary the junction diverges from the germline segment, which might be a read error. The chain carries TRBV4-1 and TRBJ1-2; tentatively, D is TRBD1 (6 bases). The germline V gene has CDR1 MGHRA and CDR2 YSYEKL. The CDR3 runs 15 residues. In nucleotides, the CDR3 is TGCGCCAGCAGCGAAGAGCCGGGACAAGGTTATGGCTACACCTTC. This gives the protein CASSEEPGQGYGYTF.

Comment on this clone: The same CDR3 also results from other DNA sequences found in this sample. The rearrangement joins TRBV4-1 to TRBJ1-1; no firm D call. The CDR3 totals 15 residues. The ends were cut back, 1 base at V and 0 bases at J, with 9 bases in the middle. Looked up from germline, CDR1 is MGHRA and CDR2 is YSYEKL. Here the CDR3 DNA reads TGCGCCAGCAGCCAAGGAGGCAGGTTGAACACTGAAGCTTTCTTT. It specifies CASSQGGRLNTEAFF.

The genes are TRBV7-6 and TRBJ2-3, with D perhaps being TRBD1 or TRBD2 (6 bases each). Trimming took 4 bases from V and 0 from J, leaving 14 bases between them. Germline values: CDR1 SGHVS, CDR2 FNYEAQ. This CDR3 comprises 16 residues. The CDR3 is CASSSLGGSSTDTQYF. For the CDR3, the DNA is TGTGCCAGCAGCTCTCTCGGGGGCTCTAGCACAGATACGCAGTATTTT.

V is TRBV29-1 and J is TRBJ2-1; no clear D gene. Germline V gene sequence: CDR1 SQVTM, CDR2 ANQGSEA. There are 11 residues in the CDR3. With 5 bases removed from V and 4 bases from J, the gap between germline ends came to 6 bases. The CDR3 sequence is CSVREYNEQFF. The CDR3 bases are TGCAGCGTTCGAGAATACAATGAGCAGTTCTTC.

The rearrangement uses TRBV28 and TRBJ1-1; D is perhaps TRBD1 (5 bases). Germline values: CDR1 MDHEN, CDR2 SYDVKM. The CDR3 spans 12 residues. Trimming shortened V by 8 bases and J by 4 bases, and 11 bases separated the two germline ends. Written as DNA, the CDR3 is TGTGCCAGCCGGAGTGGGGGCACTGAAGCTTTCTTT. It encodes CASRSGGTEAFF.

The chain joins TRBV10-1 to TRBJ1-1, with 9 nucleotides matching TRBD1. The V gene end was trimmed by 6 bases and the J gene end by 1 base; junction bases not matched to a gene: 6. This CDR3 has 15 amino acids. CDR1 is WNHNN, CDR2 SYGVQD, per germline (reference sequence). CDR3 sequence reads: CASRAGTGWNTEAFF. CDR3 bases: TGCGCCAGCAGAGCCGGGACAGGGTGGAACACTGAAGCTTTCTTT.

The gene calls are TRBV6-5 and TRBJ1-2; no firm D call. Trimming pared 0 bases from V and 4 bases from J, leaving 15 bases between. Germline V gene data show CDR1 as MNHEY and CDR2 as SVGAGI. This CDR3 contains 16 residues. Here the CDR3 DNA reads TGTGCCAGCAGTTACTCCCTGGGTGAGGGCCCCTATGGCTACACCTTC. Amino acid sequence: CASSYSLGEGPYGYTF.

Details on this clone: This specimen includes other DNA sequences encoding the same CDR3. The chain recombines TRBV6-5 with TRBJ2-5; D not certain. The germline gives CDR1 MNHEY, CDR2 SVGAGI. V shed 4 bases and J shed 2 bases, with 5 bases lying between them. This CDR3 has 12 residues. The CDR3 protein is CASSSMQETQYF. The DNA for the CDR3 is TGTGCCAGCAGTTCTATGCAAGAGACCCAGTACTTC.

The J gene is TRBJ2-3, the V gene TRBV7-9; D is uncertain. Germline CDR1 and CDR2: SEHNR and FQNEAQ (reference sequence). The length of the CDR3 is 15 residues. The germline V and J ends were trimmed by 1 base and 2 bases, with 10 bases remaining between them. CDR3 in DNA: TGTGCCAGCAGCTTAGAGACGTACGTCACAGATACGCAGTATTTT. Its protein is CASSLETYVTDTQYF.

A word on this clone: At the DNA level, this CDR3 is encoded by other sequences in the same sample as well. The CDR3 DNA reads TGTGCCAGCAGTTACGGGGTTTCCTACGAGCAGTACTTC. Amino acid sequence: CASSYGVSYEQYF. The chain is built from TRBV6-5 and TRBJ2-7; D gene unclear. V dropped 2 bases and J dropped 1 base, with 6 bases sitting between them. Per the germline V gene, CDR1 is MNHEY and CDR2 is SVGAGI. This CDR3 contains 13 residues.

The chain employs TRBV4-3 and TRBJ2-2, with 10 bases lining up with TRBD1. This CDR3 is built from 20 residues. V lost 1 base and J lost 0; bases outside the gene matches: 11. Per the germline V gene, CDR1 is LGHNA and CDR2 is YSLEER. CDR3 sequence: CASSQGDGTGENANTGELFF. The CDR3 DNA reads TGCGCCAGCAGCCAAGGCGACGGGACAGGGGAAAACGCGAACACCGGGGAGCTGTTTTTT.

The chain has TRBV2 and TRBJ2-2; D not certain. Germline V gene data show CDR1 as SNHLY and CDR2 as FYNNEI. The germline V and J ends were trimmed by 4 bases and 6 bases, with 12 bases remaining between them. CDR3 size: 14 residues. As DNA, the CDR3 is TGTGCCAGCAGTGCATTTGGGATAGCCGGGGAGCTGTTTTTT. Its protein product is CASSAFGIAGELFF.

The chain joins TRBV21-1 to TRBJ1-6. TRBV21-1 is recorded as a pseudogene. This CDR3 is 21 amino acids long. CDR3 protein: CASSRGKVGRNEKSWHSPLHF. The CDR3 nucleotides are TGTGCCAGCAGCAGGGGGAAGGTTGGCCGGAACGAGAAGTCATGGCATTCACCCCTCCACTTT.

The rearrangement uses TRBV27 and TRBJ1-6, with 8 bases lining up with TRBD1. The V segment lost 2 bases and the J segment 4 bases; nucleotides outside the gene matches: 7. The germline CDR1 and CDR2 sequences are MNHEY and SMNVEV (reference sequence). This CDR3 spans 17 amino acids. CDR3 bases: TGTGCCAGCAGTTTAGTTGGGACAGGAGATTATAATTCACCCCTCCACTTT. Translating it yields CASSLVGTGDYNSPLHF.

With respect to this clone: The sample holds other DNA sequences that translate to the same CDR3. CDR3 sequence (DNA): TGTGCCAGCAGCGTTGGAGGGGGCGCGTACGAGCAGTACTTC. This translates into CASSVGGGAYEQYF. The V call is TRBV9, the J call TRBJ2-7, with D perhaps TRBD1 (7 bases). The germline CDR1 and CDR2 sequences are SGDLS and YYNGEE. V was pared by 2 bases and J by 4 bases, with 13 bases between. The CDR3 loop spans 14 amino acids.

Details on this clone: This sample includes further DNA sequences coding for the same CDR3. The chain combines TRBV9 with TRBJ2-3, with D unresolved. The CDR3 extends over 11 amino acids. The V end was cut by 2 bases, the J end by 5 bases, with 3 bases between. Germline assignment: CDR1 SGDLS and CDR2 YYNGEE. CDR3 sequence: CASSVGDTQYF. In nucleotides, the CDR3 is TGTGCCAGCAGCGTGGGAGATACGCAGTATTTT.

The genes are TRBV6-1 and TRBJ2-7; D remains ambiguous. The CDR3 spans 13 residues. V was cut by 4 bases and J by 3 bases, with 10 bases left in between. Germline-derived CDR1 and CDR2 are MNHNS and SASEGT. The DNA of the CDR3 is TGTGCCAGCAGTGCCCGGGCGTACTACGAGCAGTACTTC. Encoded protein: CASSARAYYEQYF.

This chain uses TRBV7-8 with TRBJ2-3; 8 nucleotides agree with TRBD2. V lost 5 bases, J lost 4 bases, and 8 bases stayed unmatched. The CDR3 runs to 15 residues. Germline CDR1 is SGHVS and CDR2 is FQNEAQ. CDR3 in DNA: TGTGCCAGCAGCCTTAGCGGGATCTCCTCAGATACGCAGTATTTT. This codes for CASSLSGISSDTQYF. Full variable domain (rest looked up from reference TRBV7-8 and TRBJ2-3): GAGVSQSPRYKVAKRGQDVALRCDPISGHVSLFWYQQALGQGPEFLTYFQNEAQLDKSGLPSDRFFAERPEGSVSTLKIQRTQQEDSAVYLCASSLSGISSDTQYFGPGTRLTVL.

This clone was counted a single time. V is TRBV4-1 and J is TRBJ2-1; D possibly corresponds to TRBD2 (5 bases). The CDR3 extends over 13 amino acids. V was pared by 1 base and J by 5 bases, with 6 bases between. The germline V gene encodes CDR1 MGHRA and CDR2 YSYEKL. The CDR3 loop reads CASSQAGDNEQFF. CDR3 DNA sequence: TGCGCCAGCAGCCAAGCCGGGGACAATGAGCAGTTCTTC.

This chain links TRBV6-1 with TRBJ1-6; D gene unclear. Germline-derived CDR1 and CDR2 are MNHNS and SASEGT. This CDR3 contains 17 residues. V shed 0 bases and J shed 7 bases, with 16 bases lying between them. As DNA, the CDR3 is TGTGCCAGCAGTGAAGCGATGGGCACCTTCGGAAATTCACCCCTCCACTTT. This gives the protein CASSEAMGTFGNSPLHF.

The rearrangement joins TRBV5-1 to TRBJ2-2, with 8 bases lining up with TRBD1. CDR1 is SGHRS and CDR2 is YFSETQ in the germline V gene. The CDR3 spans 15 residues. V gave up 4 bases and J gave up 5 bases; unmatched junction bases: 7. This CDR3 reads CASSPSGGQTGELFF. The CDR3 DNA reads TGCGCCAGCAGCCCTTCAGGGGGCCAAACCGGGGAGCTGTTTTTT.